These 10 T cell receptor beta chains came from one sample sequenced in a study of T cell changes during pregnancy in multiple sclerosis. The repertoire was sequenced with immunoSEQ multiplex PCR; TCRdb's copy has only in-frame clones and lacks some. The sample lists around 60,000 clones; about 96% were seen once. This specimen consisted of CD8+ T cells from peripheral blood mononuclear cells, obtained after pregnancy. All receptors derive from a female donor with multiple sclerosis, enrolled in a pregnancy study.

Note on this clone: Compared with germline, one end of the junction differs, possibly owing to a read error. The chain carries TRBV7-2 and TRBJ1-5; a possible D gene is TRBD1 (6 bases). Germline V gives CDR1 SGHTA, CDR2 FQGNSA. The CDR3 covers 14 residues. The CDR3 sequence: CASGLARGNQPQHF. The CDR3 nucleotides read TGTGCCAGCGGCTTAGCCAGGGGTAATCAGCCCCAGCATTTT. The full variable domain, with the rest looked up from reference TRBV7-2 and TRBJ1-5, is GAGVSQSPSNKVTEKGKDVELRCDPISGHTALYWYRQSLGQGLEFLIYFQGNSAPDKSGLPSDRFSAERTGGSVSTLTIQRTQQEDSAVYLCASGLARGNQPQHFGDGTRLSIL.

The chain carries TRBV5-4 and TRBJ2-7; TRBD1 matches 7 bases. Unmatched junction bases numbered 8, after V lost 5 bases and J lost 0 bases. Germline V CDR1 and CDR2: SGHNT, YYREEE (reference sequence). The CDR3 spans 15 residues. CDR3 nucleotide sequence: TGTGCCAGCAGTCGCTCGGACAGGAGCTCCTACGAGCAGTACTTC. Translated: CASSRSDRSSYEQYF.

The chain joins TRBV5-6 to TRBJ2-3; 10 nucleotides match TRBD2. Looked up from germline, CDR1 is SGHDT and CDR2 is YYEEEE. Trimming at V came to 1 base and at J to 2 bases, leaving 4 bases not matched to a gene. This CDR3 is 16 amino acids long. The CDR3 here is CASSLYTSGVTDTQYF. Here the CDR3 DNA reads TGTGCCAGCAGCTTGTACACTAGCGGGGTCACAGATACGCAGTATTTT.

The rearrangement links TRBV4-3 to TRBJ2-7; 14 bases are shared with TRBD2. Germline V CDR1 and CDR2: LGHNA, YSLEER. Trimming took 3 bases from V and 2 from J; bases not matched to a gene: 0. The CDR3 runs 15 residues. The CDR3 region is CASSQGLAGAYEQYF. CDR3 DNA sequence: TGCGCCAGCAGCCAGGGACTAGCGGGAGCCTACGAGCAGTACTTC.

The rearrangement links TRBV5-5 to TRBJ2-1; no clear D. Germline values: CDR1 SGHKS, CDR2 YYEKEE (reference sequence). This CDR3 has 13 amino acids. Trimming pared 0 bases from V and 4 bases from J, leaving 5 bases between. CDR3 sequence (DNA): TGTGCCAGCAGCTTGGTCCGTTACAATGAGCAGTTCTTC. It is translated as CASSLVRYNEQFF.

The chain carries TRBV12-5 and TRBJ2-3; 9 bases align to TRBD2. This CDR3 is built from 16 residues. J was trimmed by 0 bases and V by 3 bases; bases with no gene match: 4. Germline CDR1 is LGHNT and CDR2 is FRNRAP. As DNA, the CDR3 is TGTGCTAGTGGTTTTACTAGCGGGTCTAGCACAGATACGCAGTATTTT. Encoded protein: CASGFTSGSSTDTQYF.

The CDR3 loop reads CASSHGQGNTGELFF. As DNA, the CDR3 is TGTGCCAGCAGTCACGGACAGGGGAACACCGGGGAGCTGTTTTTT. This chain connects TRBV6-5 to TRBJ2-2; 8 bases are a match to TRBD1. Trimming at V came to 5 bases and at J to 1 base, leaving 3 bases not matched to a gene. Germline V gene sequence: CDR1 MNHEY, CDR2 SVGAGI. The CDR3 totals 15 residues.

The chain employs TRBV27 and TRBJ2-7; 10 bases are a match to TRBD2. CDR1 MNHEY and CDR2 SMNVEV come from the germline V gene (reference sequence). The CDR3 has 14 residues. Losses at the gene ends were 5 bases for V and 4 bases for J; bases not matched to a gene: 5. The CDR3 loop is CASSNPSGRYEQYF. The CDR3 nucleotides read TGTGCCAGCAGTAATCCTAGCGGGAGATACGAGCAGTACTTC.

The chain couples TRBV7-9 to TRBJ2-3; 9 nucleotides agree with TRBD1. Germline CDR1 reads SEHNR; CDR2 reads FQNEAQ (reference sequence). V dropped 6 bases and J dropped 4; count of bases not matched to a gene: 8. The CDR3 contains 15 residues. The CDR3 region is CASSWPGQGPDTQYF. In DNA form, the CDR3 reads TGTGCCAGCAGTTGGCCGGGACAGGGCCCAGATACGCAGTATTTT.

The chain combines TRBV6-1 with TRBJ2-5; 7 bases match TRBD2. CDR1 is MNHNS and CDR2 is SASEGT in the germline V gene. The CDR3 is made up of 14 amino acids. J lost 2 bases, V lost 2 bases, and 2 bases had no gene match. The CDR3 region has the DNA TGTGCCAGCAGTGAATGGACTAGTCAAGAGACCCAGTACTTC. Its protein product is CASSEWTSQETQYF.